This section outlines one TCR beta chain sequence together with its context. Its cognate antigen is unknown. This is likely a read error, given that the CDR3 carries no conserved phenylalanine or tryptophan at its end. The DNA is left out, because the CDR3 cannot be placed on it with certainty; the CDR3 is given as TCRdb lists it. The sample is drawn from a study of immune heterogeneity within non-small cell lung tumors. As for the study in general: Tumor histology was classified as squamous cell carcinoma in several cases, non-squamous carcinoma in about ten and not otherwise specified in 1. Whole-study results and caveats: Local T-cell clonality tracked local tumor mutational burden; the correlation was moderate but significant (R 0.3 to 0.4).

Template was bulk tumor genomic DNA, approximately 600 ng per sample. Surgery yielded several widely spaced biopsies per primary tumor. Before undergoing curative surgery, patients had newly diagnosed non-small cell lung cancer that was untreated. Study donors were patients with a new diagnosis of non-small cell lung cancer who underwent surgery with curative intent. Termini included, the CDR3 measures 19 amino acids. CDR1 is MNHNS and CDR2 is SASEGT in the germline V gene. TCR beta CDR3 was amplified by multiplex PCR, first round nine to ten cycles, 32 V and 13 J primers. TCRdb re-derived calls from the multiplex PCR reads in MiXCR, one entry per CDR3 protein. The repertoire holds around 6,700 distinct CDR3 sequences, with roughly 22% as singletons.

The TCR was taken from a man between 65 and 85 years old with non-small cell lung cancer. V and J are TRBV6-1 and TRBJ2-3; the table calls TRBD1, which could not be checked here. The specimen sequenced was lung tumor tissue. The CDR3 sequence: CASSRFFGRSVGREQYFGP.